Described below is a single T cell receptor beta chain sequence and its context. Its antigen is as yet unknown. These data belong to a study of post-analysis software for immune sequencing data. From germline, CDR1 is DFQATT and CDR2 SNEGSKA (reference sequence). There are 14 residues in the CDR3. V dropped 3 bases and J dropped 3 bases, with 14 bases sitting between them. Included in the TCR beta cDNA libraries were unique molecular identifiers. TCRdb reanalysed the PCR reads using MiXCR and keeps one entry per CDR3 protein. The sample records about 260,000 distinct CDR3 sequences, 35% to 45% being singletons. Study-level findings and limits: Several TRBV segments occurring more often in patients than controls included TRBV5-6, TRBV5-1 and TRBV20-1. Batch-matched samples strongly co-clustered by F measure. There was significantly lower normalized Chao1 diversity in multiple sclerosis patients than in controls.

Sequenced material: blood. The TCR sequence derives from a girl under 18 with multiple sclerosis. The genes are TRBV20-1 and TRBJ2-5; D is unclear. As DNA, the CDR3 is TGCAGTGCTAGGGTCCGGACCGCAAAAGAGACCCAGTACTTC. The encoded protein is CSARVRTAKETQYF.